The source of this T cell receptor beta chain is a study of T cells in Graves' hyperthyroidism and ophthalmopathy (dated by TCRdb to the late 2010s). Concerning the study at large: Peripheral blood samples were taken at initial diagnosis, before any treatment was given. TCR V-J signatures able to tell the groups apart were searched for in a discovery cohort of some 100 patients, of whom about 40 had Graves' ophthalmopathy and some 60 had stable Graves' hyperthyroidism. Whether ophthalmopathy could be predicted prospectively was tested in an independent validation cohort made up of under 20 hyperthyroidism patients plus 17 patients who later progressed to ophthalmopathy. For training and testing, the approximately 97 patients in the discovery cohort were randomly divided in a 7:3 ratio. In addition, the study compared T-cell repertoires in thyroid tissue and in blood from five to seven Graves' hyperthyroidism patients. Once sampling was done, hyperthyroidism patients were given methimazole at a starting dose of 30 mg daily, whereas ophthalmopathy patients were given high-dose intravenous methylprednisolone. The paper describes TCR Vbeta CDR3 sequencing of 140 or so peripheral blood samples, made up of 40 to 45 ophthalmopathy patients, roughly 75 hyperthyroidism patients and about 17 progressor patients. The study at large found these results: No statistical method was used to set the sample size in advance, and investigators knew the group allocation. A 13 V-J signature model separated ophthalmopathy from stable hyperthyroidism, with approximately 86% sensitivity and just under 84% specificity in cross-validation and 80%/75% in testing. Most expanded thyroid clonotypes (frequency above 0.001) were also detected in blood, suggesting blood repertoires may reflect thyroid immune responses. In validation, progression to ophthalmopathy was predicted by the model with around 71% sensitivity and under 85% specificity, a median of about 6.8 months before onset.

This clonotype was picked up many times. Its antigen target is currently unknown. There are no base qualities to consult, and no much larger clone falls within one base. A patient counted as having stable Graves' hyperthyroidism if no progression to ophthalmopathy occurred over 18 months of follow-up. Hyperthyroidism patients were newly diagnosed, had a disease duration of under 2 months, and were aged 18 to 65 years. Exclusion was applied to patients with uncontrolled infections, other autoimmune diseases, pregnancy or lactation. Diagnoses relied on clinical symptoms, serum thyroxine and TRAb, thyroid ultrasound and orbital computed tomography. PBMCs were separated from 7.5 to 10 ml of fresh peripheral blood using Ficoll-Paque density gradient centrifugation. Total RNA was extracted using Trizol reagent, and RNA quality was assessed on an Agilent 2100 Bioanalyzer. The TCR beta CDR3 regions were amplified from the RNA transcripts. The TCR CDR3 was subjected to a first round of RT-PCR using the HTBI primer set and the Qiagen OneStep RT-PCR kit. The libraries were constructed in a second round of multiplex PCR and then size-selected and purified. The libraries were sequenced on an Illumina HiSeq2000 using paired-end 100 bp reads. The study's own analysis went as follows. SOAPnuke was used to process the raw data, with reads discarded if the reads contained adapters or uncalled bases, had a mean Phred below 15, or lacked an exact constant-primer or identifier match. High-quality paired reads were merged using COPE v1.2.5, and each unique nucleotide sequence was defined as a clonotype. MiTCR v1.1 was used to align clonotypes to the IMGT TRBV, TRBD and TRBJ reference segments. Only V-J combinations with frequency above 0.0001, covering approximately 99% of repertoires, were analysed. The TCS score was defined as the ratio of F50 (clonal expansion) to E x V (chaos), calculated using BLOSUM62-based TCRdist between CDR3 peptides within each V-J. Welch's t-statistics and random forest reduced just over 500 V-J features to 10 to 15, which were used in a naive Bayes classifier (R e1071). TCRdb reworked the public reads: Q25 trimming with fastp, MiXCR clone assembly, productive beta chains retained. Records with the same CDR3 protein are collapsed into one entry carrying the most frequent genes and DNA. The V and J calls shown here were made by TCRdb, not taken from the authors' results. Present in this sample are roughly 330,000 distinct CDR3 sequences, approximately 17% of which were seen just once. The top ten constitute approximately 31% of the sample.

The CDR3 contains 15 residues, cysteine and phenylalanine counted. The sequence is cut down to CDR3 DNA, 45 bases in frame from base 1. After removal of 3 bases from V and 7 bases from J, the junction retains 6 bases not matched to a gene. Sequencing was performed on blood. The source of this sequence is a man aged 25-45 years with Graves' hyperthyroidism. The chain couples TRBV12-3 or TRBV12-4 to TRBJ2-1, and TRBD1 matches 10 of the central bases. The bases are TGTGCCAGCAGTTTCGGGACAGGGGAGCGAAATGAGCAGTTCTTC. Translated, this gives CASSFGTGERNEQFF.